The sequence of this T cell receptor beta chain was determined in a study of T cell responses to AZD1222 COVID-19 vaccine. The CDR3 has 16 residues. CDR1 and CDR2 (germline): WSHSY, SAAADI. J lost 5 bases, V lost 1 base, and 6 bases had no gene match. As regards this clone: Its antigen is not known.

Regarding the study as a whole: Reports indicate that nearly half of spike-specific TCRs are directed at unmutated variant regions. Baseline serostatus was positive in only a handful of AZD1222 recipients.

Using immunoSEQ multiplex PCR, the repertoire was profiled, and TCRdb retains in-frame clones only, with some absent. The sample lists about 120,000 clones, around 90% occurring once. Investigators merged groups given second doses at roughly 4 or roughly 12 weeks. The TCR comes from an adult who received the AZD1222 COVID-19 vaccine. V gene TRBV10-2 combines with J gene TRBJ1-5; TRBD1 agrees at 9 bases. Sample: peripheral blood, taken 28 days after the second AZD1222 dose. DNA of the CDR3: TGCGCCAGCAGTGAGTGGTACGGGACAGGGTATCAGCCCCAGCATTTT. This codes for CASSEWYGTGYQPQHF.